The next 20 T cell receptor beta chains were all read from a single sample in a study of T cells after yellow fever vaccination. TCRdb called the 5' RACE reads again in MiXCR, with one record for every CDR3 protein. The sample contains some 500,000 distinct CDR3 sequences, approximately 13% of which appear only once. The sample in question was PBMCs, obtained on the day of the yellow fever booster vaccination. The receptors derive from a young man who received the YFV17D yellow fever vaccine.

This clonotype has a handful of counts. The chain joins TRBV20-1 to TRBJ2-1; possibly TRBD1 or TRBD2 for D (7 bases each). Between the trimmed V and J ends, which lost 6 bases and 6 bases, there was a span of 18 bases. Germline CDR1 reads DFQATT; CDR2 reads SNEGSKA (reference sequence). The CDR3 is 14 residues long. CDR3 coding DNA: TGCAGTGCCGGGCGGCCAGGGGGGGGCAATGAGCAGTTCTTC. Translated, it gives CSAGRPGGGNEQFF.

This clonotype was found a few times. CDR3 DNA sequence: TGTGCCAGCAGCAAAGTGTGTAGCGGCACCTTGGACAATGAGCAGTTCTTC. Protein sequence: CASSKVCSGTLDNEQFF. This sequence joins TRBV21-1 and TRBJ2-1; no check of the table's D call, TRBD2, against the DNA was made. TRBV21-1 is termed a pseudogene. This CDR3 has 17 residues.

The V call is TRBV10-2, the J call TRBJ2-3, with 9 nucleotides matching TRBD2. Germline V gene data show CDR1 as WSHSY and CDR2 as SAAADI. The CDR3 is 13 amino acids. The J segment lost 6 bases and the V segment lost 6 bases, leaving 4 bases of the junction unmatched. The CDR3 DNA sequence: TGCGCCAGCAGGTCAAGCGGGAGGGATACGCAGTATTTT. It codes for CASRSSGRDTQYF.

A few counts support this clonotype. The chain employs TRBV5-4 and TRBJ2-3; 7 bases line up with TRBD2. CDR3 size: 16 residues. Looked up from germline, CDR1 is SGHNT and CDR2 is YYREEE (reference sequence). With 3 bases clipped from V and 2 bases from J, the junction kept 9 bases outside the gene matches. The CDR3 sequence is CASSSRSAGHTDTQYF. DNA of the CDR3: TGTGCCAGCAGCTCTCGTTCAGCGGGGCACACAGATACGCAGTATTTT.

This clonotype occurred a few times. V and J are TRBV6-4 and TRBJ2-2; D perhaps matches TRBD1 (5 bases). The CDR3 has 13 residues. V was shortened by 3 bases and J by 4 bases, with 6 bases between the two germline ends. The germline V gene has CDR1 MRHNA and CDR2 SNTAGT. The CDR3 region is CASSEQGTGELFF. CDR3 DNA: TGTGCCAGCAGTGAGCAGGGCACCGGGGAGCTGTTTTTT.

This clonotype was detected a few times. The chain combines TRBV12-3 or TRBV12-4 with TRBJ2-2; no clear D. The CDR3 is made up of 15 amino acids. V gave up 6 bases and J gave up 6 bases, with 17 bases separating them. Here the CDR3 reads CASSPRATSPGELFF. CDR3 nucleotide sequence: TGTGCCAGCAGCCCTAGGGCGACCTCACCCGGGGAGCTGTTTTTT.

This chain uses TRBV6-5 with TRBJ2-1, with 7 bases that match TRBD1. The CDR3 consists of 15 residues. V shed 2 bases and J 4 bases; nucleotides not matched to a gene: 5. The germline V gene encodes CDR1 MNHEY and CDR2 SVGAGI. The CDR3 nucleotides read TGTGCCAGCAGTTACCGGGACAGCATTTACAATGAGCAGTTCTTC. As protein: CASSYRDSIYNEQFF.

The rearrangement joins TRBV5-5 to TRBJ2-1; tentative D call: TRBD1 (6 bases). CDR3 length equals 15 residues. Trimming pared 4 bases from V and 4 bases from J, leaving 15 bases between. Germline CDR1 is SGHKS and CDR2 is YYEKEE (reference sequence). CDR3 DNA sequence: TGTGCCAGCAGCATACAGGGAAACCCGTACAATGAGCAGTTCTTC. The encoded protein is CASSIQGNPYNEQFF.

This clonotype was observed a handful of times. The chain couples TRBV27 to TRBJ2-7; D possibly corresponds to TRBD2 (7 bases). The CDR3 consists of 15 residues. Per germline, CDR1 MNHEY and CDR2 SMNVEV (reference sequence). V lost 2 bases to trimming and J lost 2 bases, with 13 bases between them. CDR3 in DNA: TGTGCCAGCAGTTTAGGAGGGCGGGGGCCCTACGAGCAGTACTTC. Its protein is CASSLGGRGPYEQYF.

This clonotype has just a few counts. The rearrangement uses TRBV5-1 and TRBJ1-3, with no clear D. V lost 4 bases and J lost 0, with 14 bases in between. The CDR3 totals 16 residues. CDR1 SGHRS and CDR2 YFSETQ come from the germline V gene. The CDR3 loop reads CASSPSGKFSGNTIYF. The CDR3, as DNA: TGCGCCAGCAGCCCCAGCGGGAAATTCTCTGGAAACACCATATATTTT.

A few counts support this clonotype. CDR3 in amino acids: CSVAEPGQDSNEQFF. The CDR3 DNA reads TGCAGCGTTGCCGAACCGGGACAGGATAGTAATGAGCAGTTCTTC. The chain couples TRBV29-1 to TRBJ2-1; 8 bases are a match to TRBD1. Germline lookup yields CDR1 SQVTM and CDR2 ANQGSEA. The CDR3 is 15 amino acids. The V segment lost 4 bases and the J segment 7 bases; nucleotides outside the gene matches: 12.

This clonotype occurred a few times. The gene calls are TRBV11-2 and TRBJ2-1; maybe TRBD2 (6 bases). Germline-derived CDR1 and CDR2 are SGHAT and FQNNGV. The CDR3 has 14 residues. Trimming cost V 1 base and J 8 bases, with 12 bases left between them. The CDR3 sequence: CASSLVGSPDEQFF. Written as DNA, the CDR3 is TGTGCCAGCAGCTTAGTCGGGAGTCCCGATGAGCAGTTCTTC.

This clonotype was detected a few times. The genes are TRBV10-3 and TRBJ2-7, with TRBD1 matching over 8 bases. CDR3 length: 12 amino acids. The germline V gene has CDR1 ENHRY and CDR2 SYGVKD. V lost 8 bases to trimming and J lost 6 bases; unmatched junction nucleotides: 6. The CDR3 coding sequence is TGTGCCATCGGGACAGGCCCTCCCGAGCAGTACTTC. Its translation is CAIGTGPPEQYF.

A few counts support this clonotype. Here the CDR3 reads CASSLASGLYEQYF. CDR3 nucleotide sequence: TGTGCCAGCAGCTTAGCATCGGGGCTCTACGAGCAGTACTTC. The chain joins TRBV7-2 to TRBJ2-7; D possibly uses TRBD1 or TRBD2 (5 bases each). This CDR3 comprises 14 residues. Per germline, CDR1 SGHTA and CDR2 FQGNSA. V lost 0 bases, J lost 3 bases, and 9 bases lay in between.

This clonotype occurred a few times. The rearrangement uses TRBV7-2 and TRBJ2-7; 7 nucleotides align to TRBD2. Germline lookup yields CDR1 SGHTA and CDR2 FQGNSA. The CDR3 contains 15 residues. Trimming cost V 0 bases and J 5 bases; bases outside gene matches: 7. CDR3 in amino acids: CASSLALTSRNEQYF. The CDR3 DNA reads as TGTGCCAGCAGCTTAGCCCTGACTAGCAGGAACGAGCAGTACTTC. Filled out from reference TRBV7-2 and TRBJ2-7, the complete variable domain reads GAGVSQSPSNKVTEKGKDVELRCDPISGHTALYWYRQSLGQGLEFLIYFQGNSAPDKSGLPSDRFSAERTGGSVSTLTIQRTQQEDSAVYLCASSLALTSRNEQYFGPGTRLTVT.

This clonotype was counted between two and nine times. This sequence joins TRBV7-2 and TRBJ2-3; D is undetermined. This CDR3 has 14 amino acids. Trimming took 10 bases from V and 2 from J, leaving 16 bases between them. CDR1 and CDR2 from the germline V gene are SGHTA and FQGNSA. CDR3 amino acids: CATSGLSTTDTQYF. The CDR3 DNA reads TGTGCCACCTCCGGGCTGAGTACCACAGATACGCAGTATTTT.

This sequence joins TRBV6-5 and TRBJ1-6; TRBD1 is a possible D gene (6 bases). CDR1 and CDR2 (germline): MNHEY, SVGAGI. The CDR3 extends over 12 amino acids. V lost 5 bases to trimming and J lost 8 bases, with 7 bases between them. The CDR3 spells CASSRQDSPLHF. The CDR3 DNA is TGTGCCAGCAGTCGACAGGATTCACCCCTCCACTTT.

In this sample, this clonotype turned up a few times. The chain combines TRBV6-5 with TRBJ1-1; D might be TRBD1 (5 bases). Germline V gene data show CDR1 as MNHEY and CDR2 as SVGAGI. The CDR3 totals 14 residues. Trimming cost V 2 bases and J 8 bases, with 15 bases left between them. The CDR3 nucleotides read TGTGCCAGCAGTTACCTGATGGGGGTGACGGAAGCTTTCTTT. This codes for CASSYLMGVTEAFF.

This clonotype has at least ten counts. V usage is TRBV7-2 and J usage is TRBJ2-1; 8 bases fit TRBD2. V lost 1 base to trimming and J lost 1 base; unmatched junction nucleotides: 0. Germline values: CDR1 SGHTA, CDR2 FQGNSA. CDR3 length: 15 residues. The CDR3 coding sequence is TGTGCCAGCAGCTTAGGCGGGAGGTCCTACAATGAGCAGTTCTTC. It specifies CASSLGGRSYNEQFF.

The sample holds a few counts of this clonotype. The chain uses TRBV12-3 or TRBV12-4 and TRBJ2-3; 13 bases match TRBD2. After removal of 10 bases from V and 5 bases from J, the junction contained 3 bases not matched to a gene. The CDR3 totals 13 residues. The CDR3 DNA reads as TGTGCCATTCGGACTAGCGGGGGAGATACGCAGTATTTT. It encodes CAIRTSGGDTQYF.